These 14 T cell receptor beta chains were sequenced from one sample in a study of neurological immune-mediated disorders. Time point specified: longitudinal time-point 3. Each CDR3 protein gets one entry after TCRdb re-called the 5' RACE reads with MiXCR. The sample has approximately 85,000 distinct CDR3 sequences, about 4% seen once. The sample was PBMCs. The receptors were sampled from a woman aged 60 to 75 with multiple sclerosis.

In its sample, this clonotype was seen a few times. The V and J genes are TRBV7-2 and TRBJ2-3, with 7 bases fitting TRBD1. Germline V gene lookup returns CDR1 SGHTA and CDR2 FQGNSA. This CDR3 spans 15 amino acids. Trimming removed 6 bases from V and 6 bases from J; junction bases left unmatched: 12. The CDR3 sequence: CASSTPGTAGDTQYF. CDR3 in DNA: TGTGCCAGCAGTACACCAGGGACAGCCGGCGATACGCAGTATTTT.

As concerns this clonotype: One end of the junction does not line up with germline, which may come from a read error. The DNA of the CDR3 is TGTTCCAGCTCACCACTGTCGGGGACAGGGGTCGAGAACACTGAAGCTTTCTTT. Translation gives CSSSPLSGTGVENTEAFF. The V call is TRBV18, the J call TRBJ1-1, with TRBD1 matching 10 bases. CDR1 KGHSH and CDR2 LQKENI come from the germline V gene. The CDR3 is 18 residues long.

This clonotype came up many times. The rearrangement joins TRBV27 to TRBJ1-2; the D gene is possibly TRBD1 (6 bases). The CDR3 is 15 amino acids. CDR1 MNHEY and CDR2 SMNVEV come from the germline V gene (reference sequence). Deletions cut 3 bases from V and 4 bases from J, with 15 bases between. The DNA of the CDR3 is TGTGCCAGCAGTTTTGGCAGGGGTTTGTCCTATGGCTACACCTTC. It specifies CASSFGRGLSYGYTF.

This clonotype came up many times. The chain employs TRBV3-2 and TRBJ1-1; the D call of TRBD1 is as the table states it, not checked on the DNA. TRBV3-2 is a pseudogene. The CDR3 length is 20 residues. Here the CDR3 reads CASRPQGASLFNPGYTEAFF. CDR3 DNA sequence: TGTGCCAGCAGACCCCAGGGGGCGAGCTTATTTAACCCGGGGTACACTGAAGCTTTCTTT.

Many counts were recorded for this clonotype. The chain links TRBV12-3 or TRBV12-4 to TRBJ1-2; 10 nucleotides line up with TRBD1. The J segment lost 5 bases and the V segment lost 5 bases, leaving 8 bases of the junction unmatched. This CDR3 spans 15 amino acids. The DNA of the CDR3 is TGTGCCAGCAGTCCAGGGACAGGGGAACGTTATGGCTACACCTTC. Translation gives CASSPGTGERYGYTF.

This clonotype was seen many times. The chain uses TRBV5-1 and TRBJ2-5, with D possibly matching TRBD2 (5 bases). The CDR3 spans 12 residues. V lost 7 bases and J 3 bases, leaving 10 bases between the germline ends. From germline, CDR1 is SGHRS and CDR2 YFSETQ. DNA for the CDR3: TGCGCCAGCCACACGGGGAAAGAGACCCAGTACTTC. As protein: CASHTGKETQYF.

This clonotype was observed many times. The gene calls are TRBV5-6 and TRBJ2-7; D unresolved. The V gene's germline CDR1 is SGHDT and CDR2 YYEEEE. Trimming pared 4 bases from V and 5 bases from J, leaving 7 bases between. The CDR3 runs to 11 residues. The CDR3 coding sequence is TGTGCCAGCAGCGAGGCTCACGAGCAGTACTTC. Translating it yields CASSEAHEQYF.

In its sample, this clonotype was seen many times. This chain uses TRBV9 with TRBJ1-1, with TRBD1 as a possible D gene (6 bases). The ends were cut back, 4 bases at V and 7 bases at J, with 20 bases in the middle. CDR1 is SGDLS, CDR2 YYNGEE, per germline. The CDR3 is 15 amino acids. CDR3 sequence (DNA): TGTGCCAGCAGCCTTACCACCGGGACACCGATTGAAGCTTTCTTT. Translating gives CASSLTTGTPIEAFF. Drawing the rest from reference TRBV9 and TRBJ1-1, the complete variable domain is DSGVTQTPKHLITATGQRVTLRCSPRSGDLSVYWYQQSLDQGLQFLIQYYNGEERAKGNILERFSAQQFPDLHSELNLSSLELGDSALYFCASSLTTGTPIEAFFGQGTRLTVV.

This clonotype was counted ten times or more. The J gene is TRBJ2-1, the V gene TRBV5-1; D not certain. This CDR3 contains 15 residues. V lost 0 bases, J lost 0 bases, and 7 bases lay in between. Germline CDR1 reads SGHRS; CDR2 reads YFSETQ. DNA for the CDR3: TGCGCCAGCAGCTTGGGACTTAGCTCCTACAATGAGCAGTTCTTC. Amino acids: CASSLGLSSYNEQFF. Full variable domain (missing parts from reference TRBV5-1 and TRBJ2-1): KAGVTQTPRYLIKTRGQQVTLSCSPISGHRSVSWYQQTPGQGLQFLFEYFSETQRNKGNFPGRFSGRQFSNSRSEMNVSTLELGDSALYLCASSLGLSSYNEQFFGPGTRLTVL.

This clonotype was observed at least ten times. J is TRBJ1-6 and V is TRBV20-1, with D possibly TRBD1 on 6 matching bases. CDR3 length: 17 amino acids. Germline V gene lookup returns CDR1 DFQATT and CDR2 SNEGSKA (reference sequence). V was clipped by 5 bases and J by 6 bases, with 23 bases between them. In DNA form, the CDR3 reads TGCAGTGCTCTCCCGGGGGGCCCCGCGGCTATTAATTCACCCCTCCACTTT. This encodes CSALPGGPAAINSPLHF.

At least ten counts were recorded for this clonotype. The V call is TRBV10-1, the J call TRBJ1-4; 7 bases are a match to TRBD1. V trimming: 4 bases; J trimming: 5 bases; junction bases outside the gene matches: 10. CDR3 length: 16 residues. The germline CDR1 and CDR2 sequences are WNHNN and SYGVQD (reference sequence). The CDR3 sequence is CASSGPPGQLNEKLFF. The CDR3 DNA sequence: TGCGCCAGCAGTGGACCACCGGGACAGCTGAATGAAAAACTGTTTTTT.

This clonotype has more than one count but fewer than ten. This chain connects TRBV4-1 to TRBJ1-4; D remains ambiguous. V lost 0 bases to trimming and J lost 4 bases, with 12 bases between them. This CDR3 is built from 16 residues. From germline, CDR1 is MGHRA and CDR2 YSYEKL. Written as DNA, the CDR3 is TGCGCCAGCAGCCAAGATTCCGGACTCCTTAATGAAAAACTGTTTTTT. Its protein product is CASSQDSGLLNEKLFF.

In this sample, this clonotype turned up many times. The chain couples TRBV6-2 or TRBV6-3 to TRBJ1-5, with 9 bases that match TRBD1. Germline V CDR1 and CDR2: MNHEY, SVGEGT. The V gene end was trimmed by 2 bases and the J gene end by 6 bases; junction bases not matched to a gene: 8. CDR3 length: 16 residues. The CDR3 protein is CASSYQPGQGFQPQHF. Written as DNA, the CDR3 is TGTGCCAGCAGTTACCAACCGGGACAGGGTTTTCAGCCCCAGCATTTT.

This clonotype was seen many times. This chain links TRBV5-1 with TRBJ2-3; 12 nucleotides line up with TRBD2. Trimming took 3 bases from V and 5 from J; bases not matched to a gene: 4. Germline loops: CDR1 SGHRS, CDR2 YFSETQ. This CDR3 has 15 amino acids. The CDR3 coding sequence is TGCGCCAGCAGCTCGACTAGCGGGGGATTAGATACGCAGTATTTT. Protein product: CASSSTSGGLDTQYF.